Sequencing of this T cell receptor beta chain was carried out in a study of CD8 T cells in ankylosing spondylitis. Study-wide points: Reports say disease-linked clones showed up significantly more in matched ankylosing spondylitis synovial fluid. In peripheral blood, disease-linked CD8+ clones occurred at relatively low frequencies. A TCR beta motif of 8 or 9 highly homologous variants appeared characteristic of ankylosing spondylitis blood.

This clonotype was recorded a few times. Its target is not known. Quantitative 5'-RACE was performed with molecular barcodes, and it yielded the TCR beta libraries. A single record per CDR3 protein comes from TCRdb applying MiXCR to the 5' RACE reads. The sample holds 150,000 to 250,000 distinct CDR3 sequences, about 13% seen once. The length of the CDR3 is 18 residues. The J segment lost 5 bases and the V segment lost 2 bases, leaving 7 bases of the junction unmatched. CDR1 is ENHRY, CDR2 SYGVKD, per germline. Specimen: blood, either unsorted or a sorted T cell fraction (not recorded which). The clonotype was recovered from a male donor with ankylosing spondylitis or in good health (not recorded which). The gene calls are TRBV10-3 and TRBJ2-2, with 14 bases fitting TRBD2. CDR3 nucleotides: TGTGCCATCAGTGAGGGACTAGCGGGAGGAGGAGGAACCGGGGAGCTGTTTTTT. Translation: CAISEGLAGGGGTGELFF.